The clone carrying this TCR beta chain appeared a few times. This sample stems from a study of T-cell reconstitution after alpha-beta-depleted transplantation in children. For TCRbeta, the library was prepared with unique molecular identifiers. TCRdb used MiXCR to reprocess the PCR reads, holding one entry per CDR3 protein. The sample consists of approximately 510,000 distinct CDR3 sequences, 15% to 20% of them appearing once. This receptor was taken from a human donor who donated a stem cell graft to a child with acute lymphoblastic leukemia. The specimen comprised PBMCs from the stem cell graft donor, sampled from the stem cell graft.

CDR3 sequence: CASSLAGPGGETQYF. The CDR3 nucleotides read TGCGCCAGCAGCTTGGCAGGGCCGGGTGGAGAGACCCAGTACTTC. This chain uses TRBV5-1 with TRBJ2-5; possible D gene TRBD1, 5 bases. The CDR3 sequence is 15 residues long. Deletions cut 0 bases from V and 4 bases from J, with 13 bases between. The germline V gene encodes CDR1 SGHRS and CDR2 YFSETQ.